This T cell receptor beta chain was found in a study of metastatic and nonmetastatic thyroid tumors. Study overall: Repertoire data that came from the blood and tumor or nodule tissue of malignant and benign thyroid patients were compared. General observations from the study: Across blood and tumor, TCR beta diversity in malignant thyroid tumors was reportedly significantly higher than in benign nodules.

Ten or more counts support this clone. Its antigen is undetermined. No patient received treatment before thyroid surgery. In the original workflow: A distant-metastasis classifier for papillary thyroid cancer was built using CDR3 differences across clinicopathological groups. TCRdb called clones again from the PCR reads with MiXCR. Here the V and J calls rest on TCRdb's processing, not on the authors' analysis. This table has under 35,000 clones, more than 15% appearing once. The sequenced sample was blood. This clonotype originated in a female donor with papillary thyroid cancer or a benign thyroid nodule (not recorded which). Some clones in this sample may be carry-over from other donors' samples.

The CDR3 region is CASSPRAGLSYGYTF. The CDR3 coding sequence is TGTGCCAGCAGTCCACGGGCAGGGCTCTCCTATGGCTACACCTTC. This chain connects TRBV6-2 or TRBV6-3 to TRBJ1-2, with a weak D call TRBD1 (5 bases). The V end lost 5 bases, the J end lost 4 bases, and 17 bases lay between the germline ends. The germline V gene encodes CDR1 MNHEY and CDR2 SVGEGT. This CDR3 comprises 15 residues.